The source of this T cell receptor (beta chain) is a study of T cell responses to AZD1222 COVID-19 vaccine (dated by TCRdb to about 2021). In terms of the full investigation: AZD1222 recipients given second doses at about 4 weeks or at about 12 weeks were pooled, since spike-specific TCR depth and breadth were not found to differ between the two schedules. A total of roughly 240 trial participants underwent TCR sequencing, of whom 200 to 220 received two doses of AZD1222 and some 26 received two doses of the MenACWY control vaccine. Trial participants were enrolled by age into subgroups of 18-55, 56-69 and 70-plus years, and 148, 28 and 57 TCR-sequenced participants, respectively, were included in these subgroups. The study at large found these results: Vaccine-associated CD4 TCRs spanned the whole spike protein, with dominant responses in regions 160-218 and 743-854. No day 14 peak-response samples were available, so repertoires were characterized only after the peak T cell response. Reportedly, close to half of the unique spike-specific TCRs recognized epitopes lying outside the regions that are mutated in the B.1.351 and B.1.1.7 variants. Only six or seven AZD1222 recipients were SARS-CoV-2 seropositive at baseline, limiting conclusions about previously exposed vaccinees. Most participants were white British and females outnumbered males, and the authors suggested that clonal diversity may have been underestimated. The 56-69-year group was small, and its depth increase did not reach significance, likely because of low power. After two AZD1222 doses, spike-specific TCR breadth and depth were significantly higher than at day 0 and than in MenACWY recipients.

About this clone itself: It has no known antigen specificity. The sample holds no much larger clone one base away, and base qualities are not on file.

The CDR3 regions of human TCRbeta chains were analyzed by immunosequencing. Processing in the source paper ran as follows. TCRs in the repertoires were matched against a reference library of SARS-CoV-2-specific TCRs that had been generated with the MIRA antigen-specificity platform. Breadth was defined as the fraction of unique TCRs that were SARS-CoV-2-associated. Depth was defined as the fraction of total T cells that were SARS-CoV-2-associated. Each spike-specific TCR was assigned to its reactive spike region and to a CD4 or CD8 class using the MIRA data. Log10-transformed breadth and depth values were compared by one-way ANOVA with Sidak's multiple comparisons tests. Imported from immuneACCESS, the table was reduced by TCRdb to in-frame sequences with V and J called. These copies leave out some clones; in studies compared against another copy, an unresolved V gene accounts for under half, and the cause of the remainder is not known. D and trimming were read from the DNA, whereas the V and J calls and clone size are those reported in that table. Counted in this sample were 85,000 to 100,000 clones; 85% to 90% of them appeared once. Roughly 10% of the sample goes to the ten largest clones.

From cysteine to phenylalanine, the CDR3 is 12 amino acids long. The CDR3 DNA has 36 bases and is translated from base 1. The CDR1 and CDR2 encoded by the germline V gene are MNHEY and SVGAGI. V is reduced by 7 bases and J by 2 bases, leaving a spacing of 9 bases between them. The time point label for this specimen denotes: baseline before first vaccination. The vaccinee samples were drawn from two UK trials, COV001 and COV002, one of which was a single-blind randomized controlled phase 2/3 trial testing AZD1222 (ChAdOx1 nCoV-19) in healthy adults. Trial participant PBMC samples were collected at day 0 and day 28 after the second dose for TCRbeta chain sequencing.

Specimen: peripheral blood, collected on day 0 of AZD1222 vaccination. This chain is built from TRBV6-5 and TRBJ2-7, with the D gene too uncertain to name. The clonotype comes from an adult in good health. The CDR3 corresponds to CASTVLTYEQYF. At the DNA level, the sequence is TGTGCCAGCACTGTGTTAACCTACGAGCAGTACTTC.